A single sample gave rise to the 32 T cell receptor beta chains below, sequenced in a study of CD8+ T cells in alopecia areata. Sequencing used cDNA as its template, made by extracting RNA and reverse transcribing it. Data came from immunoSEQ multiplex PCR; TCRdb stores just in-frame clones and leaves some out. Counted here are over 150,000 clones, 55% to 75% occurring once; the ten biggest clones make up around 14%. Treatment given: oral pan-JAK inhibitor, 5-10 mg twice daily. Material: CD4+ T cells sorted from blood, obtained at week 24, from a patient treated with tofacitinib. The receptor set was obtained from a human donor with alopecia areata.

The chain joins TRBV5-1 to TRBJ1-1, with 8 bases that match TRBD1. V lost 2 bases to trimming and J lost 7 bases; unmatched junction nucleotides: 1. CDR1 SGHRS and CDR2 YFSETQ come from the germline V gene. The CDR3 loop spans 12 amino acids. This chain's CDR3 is CASSLQGDEAFF. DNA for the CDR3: TGCGCCAGCAGCTTACAGGGGGATGAAGCTTTCTTT.

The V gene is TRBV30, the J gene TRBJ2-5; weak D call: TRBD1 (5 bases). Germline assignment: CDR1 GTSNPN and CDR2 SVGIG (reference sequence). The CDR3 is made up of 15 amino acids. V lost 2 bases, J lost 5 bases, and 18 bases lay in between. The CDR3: CAWSTQTRAGETQYF. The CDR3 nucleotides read TGTGCCTGGAGTACCCAGACTCGGGCAGGGGAGACCCAGTACTTC.

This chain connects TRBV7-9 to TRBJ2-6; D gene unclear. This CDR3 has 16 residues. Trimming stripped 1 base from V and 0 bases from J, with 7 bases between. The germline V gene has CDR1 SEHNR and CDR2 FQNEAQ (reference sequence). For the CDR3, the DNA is TGTGCCAGCAGCTTAGGGATCACCTCTGGGGCCAACGTCCTGACTTTC. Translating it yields CASSLGITSGANVLTF.

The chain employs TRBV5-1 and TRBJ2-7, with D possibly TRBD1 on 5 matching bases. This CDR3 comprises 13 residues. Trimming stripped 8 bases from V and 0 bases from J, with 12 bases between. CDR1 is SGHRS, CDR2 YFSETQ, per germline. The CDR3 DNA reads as TGCGCCAGTCGCGACACAGGCTCCTACGAGCAGTACTTC. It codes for CASRDTGSYEQYF.

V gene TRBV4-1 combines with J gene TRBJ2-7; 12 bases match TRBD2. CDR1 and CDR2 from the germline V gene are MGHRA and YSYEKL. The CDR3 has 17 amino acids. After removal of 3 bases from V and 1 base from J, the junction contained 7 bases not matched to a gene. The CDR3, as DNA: TGCGCCAGCAGCCATCTACTAGGACTAGCGGGGTCCTACGAGCAGTACTTC. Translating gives CASSHLLGLAGSYEQYF.

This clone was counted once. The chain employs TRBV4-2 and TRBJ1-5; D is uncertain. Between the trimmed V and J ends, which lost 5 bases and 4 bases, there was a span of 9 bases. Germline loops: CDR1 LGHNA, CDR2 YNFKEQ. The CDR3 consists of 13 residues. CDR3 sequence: CASSADWNQPQHF. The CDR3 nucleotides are TGTGCCAGCAGCGCCGATTGGAATCAGCCCCAGCATTTT.

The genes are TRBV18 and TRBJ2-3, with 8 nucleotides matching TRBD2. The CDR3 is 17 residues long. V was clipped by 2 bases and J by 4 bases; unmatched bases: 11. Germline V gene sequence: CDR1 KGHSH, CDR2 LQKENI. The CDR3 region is CASSPLKAGDRADTQYF. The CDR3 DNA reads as TGTGCCAGCTCACCATTAAAAGCGGGAGACCGTGCAGATACGCAGTATTTT.

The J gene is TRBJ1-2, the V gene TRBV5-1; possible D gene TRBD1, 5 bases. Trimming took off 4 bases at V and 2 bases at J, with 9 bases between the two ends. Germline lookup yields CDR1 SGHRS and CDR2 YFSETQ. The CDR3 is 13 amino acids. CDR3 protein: CASSDTGNYGYTF. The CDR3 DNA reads TGCGCCAGCAGCGATACAGGAAACTATGGCTACACCTTC. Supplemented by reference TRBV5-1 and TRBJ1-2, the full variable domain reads KAGVTQTPRYLIKTRGQQVTLSCSPISGHRSVSWYQQTPGQGLQFLFEYFSETQRNKGNFPGRFSGRQFSNSRSEMNVSTLELGDSALYLCASSDTGNYGYTFGSGTRLTVV.

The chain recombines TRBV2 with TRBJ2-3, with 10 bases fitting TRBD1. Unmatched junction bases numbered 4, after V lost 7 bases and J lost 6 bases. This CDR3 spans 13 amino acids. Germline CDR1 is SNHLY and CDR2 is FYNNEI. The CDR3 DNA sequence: TGTGCCAGCATGGGGACAGGGGTGGATACGCAGTATTTT. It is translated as CASMGTGVDTQYF.

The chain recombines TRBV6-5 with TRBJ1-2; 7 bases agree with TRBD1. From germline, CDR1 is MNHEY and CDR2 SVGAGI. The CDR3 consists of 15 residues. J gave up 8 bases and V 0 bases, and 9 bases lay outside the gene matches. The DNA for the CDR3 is TGTGCCAGCAGTTACTCTAACAGGGGCGGGAGAGGCTACACCTTC. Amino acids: CASSYSNRGGRGYTF.

In nucleotides, the CDR3 is TGTGCCAGCAGCCAAGTAGAAGCGGGGGGGAGGACTACACAAGAGACCCAGTACTTC. It encodes CASSQVEAGGRTTQETQYF. The chain is built from TRBV14 and TRBJ2-5; 10 positions agree with TRBD2. CDR3 length: 19 amino acids. J was trimmed by 2 bases and V by 1 base; bases with no gene match: 13. Germline CDR1 is SGHDN and CDR2 is FVKESK.

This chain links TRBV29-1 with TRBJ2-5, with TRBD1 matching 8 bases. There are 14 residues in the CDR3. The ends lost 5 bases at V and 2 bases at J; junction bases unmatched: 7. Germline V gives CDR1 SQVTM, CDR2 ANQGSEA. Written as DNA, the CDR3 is TGCAGCGTTAAACTCCGGGACAGGCAAGAGACCCAGTACTTC. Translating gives CSVKLRDRQETQYF.

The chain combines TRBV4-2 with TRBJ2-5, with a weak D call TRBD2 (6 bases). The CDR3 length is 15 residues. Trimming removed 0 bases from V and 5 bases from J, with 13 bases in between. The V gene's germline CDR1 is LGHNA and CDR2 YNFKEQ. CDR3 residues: CASSQDLGTVETQYF. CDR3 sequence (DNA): TGTGCCAGCAGCCAAGACCTCGGGACTGTGGAGACCCAGTACTTC.

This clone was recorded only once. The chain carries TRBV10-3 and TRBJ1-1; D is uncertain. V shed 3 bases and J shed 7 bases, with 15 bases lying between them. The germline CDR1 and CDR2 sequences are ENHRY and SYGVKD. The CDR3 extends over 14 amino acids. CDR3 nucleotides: TGTGCCATCAGTGAAGATGGAGAGTTTGGTGAAGCTTTCTTT. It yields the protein CAISEDGEFGEAFF.

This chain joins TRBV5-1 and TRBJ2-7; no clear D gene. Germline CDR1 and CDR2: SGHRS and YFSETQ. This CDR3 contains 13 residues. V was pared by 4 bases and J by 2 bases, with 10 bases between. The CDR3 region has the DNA TGCGCCAGCAGCCCCGGGCAGACCTACGAGCAGTACTTC. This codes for CASSPGQTYEQYF. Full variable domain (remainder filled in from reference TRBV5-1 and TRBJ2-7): KAGVTQTPRYLIKTRGQQVTLSCSPISGHRSVSWYQQTPGQGLQFLFEYFSETQRNKGNFPGRFSGRQFSNSRSEMNVSTLELGDSALYLCASSPGQTYEQYFGPGTRLTVT.

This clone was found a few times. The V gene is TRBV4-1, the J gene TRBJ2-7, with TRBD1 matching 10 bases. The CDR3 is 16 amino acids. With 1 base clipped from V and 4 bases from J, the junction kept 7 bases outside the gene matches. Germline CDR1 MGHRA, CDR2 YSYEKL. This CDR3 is CASSQGGAGQGYEQYF. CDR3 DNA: TGCGCCAGCAGCCAAGGAGGTGCGGGACAGGGGTACGAGCAGTACTTC.

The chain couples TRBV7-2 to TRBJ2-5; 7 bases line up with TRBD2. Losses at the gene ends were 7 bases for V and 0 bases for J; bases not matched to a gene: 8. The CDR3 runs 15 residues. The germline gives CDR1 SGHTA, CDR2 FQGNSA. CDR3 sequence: CASTPVRGYQETQYF. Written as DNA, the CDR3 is TGTGCCAGCACCCCCGTGCGGGGGTACCAAGAGACCCAGTACTTC.

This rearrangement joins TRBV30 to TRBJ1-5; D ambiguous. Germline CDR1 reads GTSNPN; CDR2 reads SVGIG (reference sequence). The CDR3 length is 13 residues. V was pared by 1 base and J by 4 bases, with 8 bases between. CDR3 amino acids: CAWSGGPNQPQHF. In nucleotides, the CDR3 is TGTGCCTGGAGTGGTGGGCCAAATCAGCCCCAGCATTTT.

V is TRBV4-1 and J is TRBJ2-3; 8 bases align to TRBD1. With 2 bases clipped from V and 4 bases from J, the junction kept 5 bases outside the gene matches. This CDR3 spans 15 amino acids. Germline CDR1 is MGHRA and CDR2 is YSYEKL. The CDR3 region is CASSQRQGQADTQYF. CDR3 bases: TGCGCCAGCAGCCAAAGACAGGGGCAGGCAGATACGCAGTATTTT.

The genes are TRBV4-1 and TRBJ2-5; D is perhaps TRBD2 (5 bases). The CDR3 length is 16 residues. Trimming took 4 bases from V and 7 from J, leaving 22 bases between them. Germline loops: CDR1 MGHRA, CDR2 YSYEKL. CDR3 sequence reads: CASSPTLSGGTRTQYF. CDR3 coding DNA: TGCGCCAGCAGCCCGACCCTTTCAGGAGGTACGAGGACCCAGTACTTC.

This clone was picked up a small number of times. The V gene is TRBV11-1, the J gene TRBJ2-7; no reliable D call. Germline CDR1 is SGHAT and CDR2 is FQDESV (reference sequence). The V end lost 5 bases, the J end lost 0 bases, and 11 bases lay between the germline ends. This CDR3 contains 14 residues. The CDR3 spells CASSNQRVSYEQYF. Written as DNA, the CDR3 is TGTGCCAGCAGCAACCAGAGAGTCTCCTACGAGCAGTACTTC.

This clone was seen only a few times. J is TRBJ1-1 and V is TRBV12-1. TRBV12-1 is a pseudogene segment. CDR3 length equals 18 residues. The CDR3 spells CASSPPTARGEKNTEAFF. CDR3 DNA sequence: TGTGCCAGCAGCCCCCCGACGGCCCGCGGGGAAAAGAACACTGAAGCTTTCTTT.

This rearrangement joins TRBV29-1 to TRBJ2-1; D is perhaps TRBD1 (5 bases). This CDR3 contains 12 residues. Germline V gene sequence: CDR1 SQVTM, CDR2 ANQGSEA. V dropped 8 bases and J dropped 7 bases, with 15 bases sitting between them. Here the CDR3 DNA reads TGCAGCTCGGCGACAGCTCCGAATGAGCAGTTCTTC. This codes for CSSATAPNEQFF.

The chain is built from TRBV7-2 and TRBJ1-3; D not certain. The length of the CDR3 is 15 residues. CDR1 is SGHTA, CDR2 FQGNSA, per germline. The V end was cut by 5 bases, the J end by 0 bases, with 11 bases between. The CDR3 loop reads CASSLDGLSGNTIYF. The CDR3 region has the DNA TGTGCCAGCAGCCTAGACGGTCTCTCTGGAAACACCATATATTTT.

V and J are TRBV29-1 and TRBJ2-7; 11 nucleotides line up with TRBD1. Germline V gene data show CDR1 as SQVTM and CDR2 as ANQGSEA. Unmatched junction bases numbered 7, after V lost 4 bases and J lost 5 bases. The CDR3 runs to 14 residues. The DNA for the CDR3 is TGCAGCGTTGCGAAGGGACAGGGGGGTAACGAGCAGTACTTC. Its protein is CSVAKGQGGNEQYF.

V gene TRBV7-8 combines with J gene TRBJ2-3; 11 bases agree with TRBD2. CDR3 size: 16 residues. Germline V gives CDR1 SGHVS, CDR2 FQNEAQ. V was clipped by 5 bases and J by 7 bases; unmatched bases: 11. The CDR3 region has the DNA TGTGCCAGCAGCATCCAGCTAGCGGGGGGAAAAAATACGCAGTATTTT. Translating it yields CASSIQLAGGKNTQYF.

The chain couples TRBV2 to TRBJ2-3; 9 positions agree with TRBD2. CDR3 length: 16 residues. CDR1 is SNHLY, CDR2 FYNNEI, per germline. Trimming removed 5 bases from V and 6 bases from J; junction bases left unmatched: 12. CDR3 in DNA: TGTGCCAGCAGTCCGGATGCGGGGGGGCCAAGCGATACGCAGTATTTT. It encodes CASSPDAGGPSDTQYF.

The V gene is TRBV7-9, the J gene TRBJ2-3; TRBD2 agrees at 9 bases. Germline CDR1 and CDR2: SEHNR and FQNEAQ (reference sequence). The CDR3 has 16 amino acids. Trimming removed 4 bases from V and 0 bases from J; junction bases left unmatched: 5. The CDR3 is CASSSLAGASTDTQYF. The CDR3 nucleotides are TGTGCCAGCAGCTCCTTAGCGGGGGCCAGCACAGATACGCAGTATTTT.

The CDR3, as DNA: TGCGCCAGCAGCACCGATGGAGATAGCAATCAGCCCCAGCATTTT. Translated: CASSTDGDSNQPQHF. V and J are TRBV5-1 and TRBJ1-5; no clear D. Germline CDR1 reads SGHRS; CDR2 reads YFSETQ. The CDR3 length is 15 residues. Trimming took off 4 bases at V and 0 bases at J, with 11 bases between the two ends.

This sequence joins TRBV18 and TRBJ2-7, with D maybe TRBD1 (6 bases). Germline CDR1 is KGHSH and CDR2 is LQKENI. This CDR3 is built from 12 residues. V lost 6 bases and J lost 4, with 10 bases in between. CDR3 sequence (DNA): TGTGCCAGCTCCCAGGGGCAGTACGAGCAGTACTTC. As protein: CASSQGQYEQYF.

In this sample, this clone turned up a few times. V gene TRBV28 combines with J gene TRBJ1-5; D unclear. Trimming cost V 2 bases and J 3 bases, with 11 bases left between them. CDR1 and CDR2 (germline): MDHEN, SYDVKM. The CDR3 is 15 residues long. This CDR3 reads CASSLGGSNNQPQHF. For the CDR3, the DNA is TGTGCCAGCAGTTTAGGTGGCAGCAACAATCAGCCCCAGCATTTT.

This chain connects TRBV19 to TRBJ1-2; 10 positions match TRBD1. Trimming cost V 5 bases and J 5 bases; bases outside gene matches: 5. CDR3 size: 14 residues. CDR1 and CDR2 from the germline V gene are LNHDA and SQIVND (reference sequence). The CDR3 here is CASSPWDRGYGYTF. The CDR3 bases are TGTGCCAGTAGTCCGTGGGACAGGGGATATGGCTACACCTTC.